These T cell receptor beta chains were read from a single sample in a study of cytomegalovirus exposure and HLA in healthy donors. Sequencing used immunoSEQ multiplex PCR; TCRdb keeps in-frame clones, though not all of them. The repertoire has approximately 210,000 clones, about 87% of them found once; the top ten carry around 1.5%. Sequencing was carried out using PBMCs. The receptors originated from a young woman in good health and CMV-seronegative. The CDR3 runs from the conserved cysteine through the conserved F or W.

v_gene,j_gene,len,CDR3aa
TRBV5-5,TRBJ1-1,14,CASSGGTDNTEAFF
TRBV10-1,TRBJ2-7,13,CASSVNFGDEQYF
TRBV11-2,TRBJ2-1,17,CASSPLISGGPRGEQFF
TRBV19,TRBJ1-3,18,CASSMVWGGRGSGNTIYF
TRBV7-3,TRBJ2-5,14,CASSPEGAWETQYF
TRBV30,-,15,CAWSPLTRGVYEQYF
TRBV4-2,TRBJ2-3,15,CASSPSGQGTDTQYF
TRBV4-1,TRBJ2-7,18,CASSPTPGTGRGLGEQYF
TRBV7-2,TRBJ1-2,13,CASSSTGGWGYTF
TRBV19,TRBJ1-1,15,CASSLGVARDTEAFF
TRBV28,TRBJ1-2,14,CASSSGTGDNGYTF
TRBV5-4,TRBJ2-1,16,CASSLDLEVSYNEQFF
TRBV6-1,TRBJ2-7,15,CASSSPGGKPYEQYF
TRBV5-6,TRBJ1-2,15,CASSLDQGKSDGYTF
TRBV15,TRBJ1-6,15,CATSNFRGDNSPLHF
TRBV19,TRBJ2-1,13,CASSTGTVNEQFF
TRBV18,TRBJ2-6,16,CASSVTGLPGANVLTF
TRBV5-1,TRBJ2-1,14,CASSGGSSYNEQFF
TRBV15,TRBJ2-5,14,CATSRGGSQETQYF
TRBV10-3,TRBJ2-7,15,CAISDSVGAQAEQYF
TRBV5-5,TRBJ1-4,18,CASSQTLVLLTAEEKLFF
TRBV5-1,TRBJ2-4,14,CASSSQGMLNIQYF
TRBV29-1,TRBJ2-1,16,CSVTPEAGGPRNEQFF
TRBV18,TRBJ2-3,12,CASSPERGTQYF
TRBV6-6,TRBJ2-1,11,CASSPRDVQFF
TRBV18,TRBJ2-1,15,CASSPTRGIYNEQFF
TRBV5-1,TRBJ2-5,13,CASCLRGQETQYF
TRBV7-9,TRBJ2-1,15,CSSSLETGATNEQFF
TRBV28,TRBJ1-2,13,CASGFQGARGYTF
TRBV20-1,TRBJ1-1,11,CSGAGIAEAFF
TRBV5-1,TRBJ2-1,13,CASSSVEVNEQFF
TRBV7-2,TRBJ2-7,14,CASSLDRGPYEQYF
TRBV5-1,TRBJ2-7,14,CASSLGDRTYEQYF
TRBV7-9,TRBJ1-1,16,CASSLPTGAANTEAFF
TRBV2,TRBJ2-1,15,CASSGRGRVGDEQFF
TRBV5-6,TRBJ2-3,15,CASSSAGTSTDTQYF
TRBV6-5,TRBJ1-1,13,CASLDRGGTEAFF
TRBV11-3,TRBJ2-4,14,CASSPGTGENIQYF
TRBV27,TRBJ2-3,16,CASSLLTSGVLDTQYF
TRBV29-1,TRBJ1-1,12,CSVDQGNTEAFF
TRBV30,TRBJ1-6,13,CAWSKTDISPLHF
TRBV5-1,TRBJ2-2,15,CASRPGGRYTGELFF
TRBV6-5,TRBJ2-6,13,CASRQTGANVLTF
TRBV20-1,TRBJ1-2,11,CSAAGGYGYTF
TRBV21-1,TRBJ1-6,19,CASSKAAGTSRGLDSPLHF
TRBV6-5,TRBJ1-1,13,CATARAGNTEAFF
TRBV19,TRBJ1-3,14,CASIPGGSGNTIYF
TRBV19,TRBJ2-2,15,CASSASGLPTGELFF
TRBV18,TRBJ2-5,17,CASSPEGTSSYQETQYF